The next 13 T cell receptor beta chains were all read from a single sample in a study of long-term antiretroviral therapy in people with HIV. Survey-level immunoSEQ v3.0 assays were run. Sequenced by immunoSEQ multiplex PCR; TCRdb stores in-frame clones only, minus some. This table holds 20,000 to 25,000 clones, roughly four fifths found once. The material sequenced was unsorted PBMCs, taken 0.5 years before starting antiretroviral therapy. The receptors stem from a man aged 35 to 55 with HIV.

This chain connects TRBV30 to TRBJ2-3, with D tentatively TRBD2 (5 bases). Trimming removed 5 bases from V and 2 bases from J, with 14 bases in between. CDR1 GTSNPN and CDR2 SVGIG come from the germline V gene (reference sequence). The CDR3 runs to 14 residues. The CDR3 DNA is TGTGCCTGGGCAGACGTCGGGGTCACAGATACGCAGTATTTT. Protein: CAWADVGVTDTQYF.

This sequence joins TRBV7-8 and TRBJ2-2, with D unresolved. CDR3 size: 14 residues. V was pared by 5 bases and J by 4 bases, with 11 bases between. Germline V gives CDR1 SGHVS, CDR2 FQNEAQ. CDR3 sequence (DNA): TGTGCCAGCAGCAGAGATGGAGCCACCGGGGAGCTGTTTTTT. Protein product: CASSRDGATGELFF.

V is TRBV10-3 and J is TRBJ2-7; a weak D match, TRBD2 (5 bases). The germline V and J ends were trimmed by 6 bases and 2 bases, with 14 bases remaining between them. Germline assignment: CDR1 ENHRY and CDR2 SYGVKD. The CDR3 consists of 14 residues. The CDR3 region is CAISGSTGTYEQYF. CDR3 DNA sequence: TGTGCCATCAGCGGATCCACGGGAACCTACGAGCAGTACTTC.

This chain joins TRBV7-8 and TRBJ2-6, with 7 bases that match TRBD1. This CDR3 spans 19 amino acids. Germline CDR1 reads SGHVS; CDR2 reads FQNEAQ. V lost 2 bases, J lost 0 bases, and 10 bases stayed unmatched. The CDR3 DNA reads TGTGCCAGCAGCTTACCCCGGGACAGTCATCGCTCTGGGGCCAACGTCCTGACTTTC. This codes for CASSLPRDSHRSGANVLTF. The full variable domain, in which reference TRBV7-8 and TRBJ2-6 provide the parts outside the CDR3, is GAGVSQSPRYKVAKRGQDVALRCDPISGHVSLFWYQQALGQGPEFLTYFQNEAQLDKSGLPSDRFFAERPEGSVSTLKIQRTQQEDSAVYLCASSLPRDSHRSGANVLTFGAGSRLTVL.

The CDR3: CATSRDRSYEQYF. The CDR3 DNA follows: TGTGCCACCAGCAGAGATAGAAGTTACGAGCAGTACTTC. This chain uses TRBV15 with TRBJ2-7; no definite D call. The CDR3 contains 13 residues. V was pared by 0 bases and J by 4 bases, with 7 bases between. Per the germline V gene, CDR1 is LNHNV and CDR2 is YYDKDF (reference sequence).

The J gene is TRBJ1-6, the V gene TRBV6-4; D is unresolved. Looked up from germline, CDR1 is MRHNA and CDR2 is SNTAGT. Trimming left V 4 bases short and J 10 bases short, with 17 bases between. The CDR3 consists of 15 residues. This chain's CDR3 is CASSAEANAGSPLHF. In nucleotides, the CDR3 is TGTGCCAGCAGTGCCGAGGCTAACGCCGGCTCACCCCTCCACTTT.

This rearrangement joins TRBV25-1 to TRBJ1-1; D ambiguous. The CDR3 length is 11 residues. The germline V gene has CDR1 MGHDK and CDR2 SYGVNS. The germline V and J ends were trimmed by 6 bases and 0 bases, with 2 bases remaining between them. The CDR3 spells CASRMNTEAFF. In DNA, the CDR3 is TGTGCCAGCAGGATGAACACTGAAGCTTTCTTT. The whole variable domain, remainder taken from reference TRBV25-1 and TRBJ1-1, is EADIYQTPRYLVIGTGKKITLECSQTMGHDKMYWYQQDPGMELHLIHYSYGVNSTEKGDLSSESTVSRIRTEHFPLTLESARPSHTSQYLCASRMNTEAFFGQGTRLTVV.

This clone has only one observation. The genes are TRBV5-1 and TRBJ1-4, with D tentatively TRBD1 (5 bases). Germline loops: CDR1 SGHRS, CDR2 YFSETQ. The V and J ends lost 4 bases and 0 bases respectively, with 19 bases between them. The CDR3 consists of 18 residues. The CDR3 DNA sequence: TGCGCCAGCAGCCCCTCCTGGGAGGGGCTCGCAACTAATGAAAAACTGTTTTTT. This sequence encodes CASSPSWEGLATNEKLFF.

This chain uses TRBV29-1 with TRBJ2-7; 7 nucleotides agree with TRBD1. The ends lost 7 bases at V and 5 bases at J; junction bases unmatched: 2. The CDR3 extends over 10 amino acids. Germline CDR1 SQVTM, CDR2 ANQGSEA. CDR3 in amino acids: CSAGTDEQYF. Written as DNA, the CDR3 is TGCAGCGCTGGGACAGACGAGCAGTACTTC.

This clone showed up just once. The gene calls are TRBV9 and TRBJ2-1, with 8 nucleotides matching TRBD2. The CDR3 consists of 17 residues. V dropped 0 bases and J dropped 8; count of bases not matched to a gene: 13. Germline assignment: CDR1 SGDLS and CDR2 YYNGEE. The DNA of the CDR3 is TGTGCCAGCAGCGTAGAAGGCGGGAGGTGGGGGGGCGATGAGCAGTTCTTC. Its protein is CASSVEGGRWGGDEQFF.

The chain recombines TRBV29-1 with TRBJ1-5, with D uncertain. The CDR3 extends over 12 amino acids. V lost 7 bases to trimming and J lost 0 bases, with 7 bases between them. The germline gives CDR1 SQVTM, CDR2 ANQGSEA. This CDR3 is CSAQASNQPQHF. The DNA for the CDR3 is TGCAGCGCCCAGGCTAGCAATCAGCCCCAGCATTTT.

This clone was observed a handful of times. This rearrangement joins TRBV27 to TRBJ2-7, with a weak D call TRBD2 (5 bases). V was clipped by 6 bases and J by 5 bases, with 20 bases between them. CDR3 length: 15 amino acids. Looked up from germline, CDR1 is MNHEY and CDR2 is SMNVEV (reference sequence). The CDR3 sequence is CASSRTRTQQNEQYF. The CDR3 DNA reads TGTGCCAGCAGCCGTACGCGGACTCAGCAGAACGAGCAGTACTTC.

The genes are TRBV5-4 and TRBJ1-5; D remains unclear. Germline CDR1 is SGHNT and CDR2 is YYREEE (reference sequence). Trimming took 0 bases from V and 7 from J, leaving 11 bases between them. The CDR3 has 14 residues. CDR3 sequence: CASSLDGDGQPQHF. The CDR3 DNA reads TGTGCCAGCAGCTTGGACGGGGATGGCCAGCCCCAGCATTTT. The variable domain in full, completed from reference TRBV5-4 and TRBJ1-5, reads ETGVTQSPTHLIKTRGQQVTLRCSSQSGHNTVSWYQQALGQGPQFIFQYYREEENGRGNFPPRFSGLQFPNYSSELNVNALELDDSALYLCASSLDGDGQPQHFGDGTRLSIL.